The present TCR beta chain was sequenced within a study of T-cell reconstitution after alpha-beta-depleted transplantation in children. Overall study findings and caveats: One year post-transplant, T-cell counts and diversity were largely derived from T cells produced anew.

Unique molecular identifiers were used in preparing the TCRbeta library. A single record per CDR3 protein comes from TCRdb applying MiXCR to the PCR reads. The table lists about 420,000 distinct CDR3 sequences, roughly 16% of them singletons. Germline CDR1 and CDR2: MNHNS and SASEGT. The CDR3 covers 15 residues. Losses at the gene ends were 6 bases for V and 3 bases for J; bases not matched to a gene: 5. In regard to this clonotype: Antigen specificity is unknown.

The gene calls are TRBV6-1 and TRBJ2-2; 9 bases agree with TRBD1. Sequencing used PBMCs, mostly from graft donor cells, obtained 360 days after TCRalphabeta/CD19-depleted stem cell transplant. The sequence came from a boy under two years old who had a stem cell transplant for Wiskott-Aldrich syndrome, so the T cells may come from the graft donor. CDR3 residues: CASRHTGGYTGELFF. The CDR3 coding sequence is TGTGCCAGCAGACATACAGGGGGCTACACCGGGGAGCTGTTTTTT.